What follows are 18 T cell receptor beta chains derived from one specimen sequenced in a study of beta chain features in type 1 diabetes. cDNA synthesis used the whole RNA isolate, giving expressed TCRB sequences. Using immunoSEQ multiplex PCR, the repertoire was profiled, and TCRdb retains in-frame clones only, with some absent. Of roughly 60,000 clones in the sample, about 55% were seen once. Sample: Tregs from blood. Every receptor here comes from a woman between 18 and 29 years old in good health.

This clone was seen only once. CDR3 amino acids: CASSGTRFTEQYF. Written as DNA, the CDR3 is TGTGCCAGTAGTGGAACTAGATTTACCGAGCAGTACTTC. The chain couples TRBV19 to TRBJ2-7, with D perhaps TRBD2 (5 bases). The germline V and J ends were trimmed by 5 bases and 6 bases, with 14 bases remaining between them. This CDR3 contains 13 residues. Germline CDR1 is LNHDA and CDR2 is SQIVND (reference sequence).

CDR3 bases: TGTGCCAGCAGCTTAAACTACGCAGATACGCAGTATTTT. Residues: CASSLNYADTQYF. This chain connects TRBV7-9 to TRBJ2-3; D is undetermined. The V end was cut by 2 bases, the J end by 4 bases, with 7 bases between. Germline V CDR1 and CDR2: SEHNR, FQNEAQ (reference sequence). CDR3 length equals 13 residues.

In this sample, this clone turned up a few times. The chain uses TRBV7-8 and TRBJ2-7, with TRBD1 as a possible D gene (6 bases). The CDR3 covers 13 residues. Between the trimmed V and J ends, which lost 3 bases and 2 bases, there was a span of 8 bases. From germline, CDR1 is SGHVS and CDR2 FQNEAQ. Written as DNA, the CDR3 is TGTGCCAGCAGCTTCCAGGGGACCTACGAGCAGTACTTC. It translates to CASSFQGTYEQYF.

The chain is built from TRBV14 and TRBJ2-2; 10 bases are shared with TRBD2. The CDR3 has 19 amino acids. V shed 4 bases and J 0 bases; nucleotides not matched to a gene: 11. CDR1 and CDR2 (germline): SGHDN, FVKESK. CDR3 residues: CASSPRAELAGPNTGELFF. The CDR3 coding sequence is TGTGCCAGCAGCCCCCGCGCTGAACTAGCGGGGCCGAACACCGGGGAGCTGTTTTTT.

This chain connects TRBV2 to TRBJ2-3; TRBD2 matches 9 bases. This CDR3 contains 14 residues. V shed 7 bases and J 2 bases; nucleotides not matched to a gene: 4. The germline gives CDR1 SNHLY, CDR2 FYNNEI. CDR3 DNA: TGTGCCAGCACCCTAGCGGGGATCACAGATACGCAGTATTTT. Its translation: CASTLAGITDTQYF.

The rearrangement joins TRBV18 to TRBJ1-5; TRBD1 matches at 12 bases. The CDR3 is made up of 18 amino acids. The ends lost 2 bases at V and 3 bases at J; junction bases unmatched: 8. Germline values: CDR1 KGHSH, CDR2 LQKENI. CDR3 in amino acids: CASSPRGQGARVNQPQHF. The CDR3 DNA sequence: TGTGCCAGCTCACCAAGGGGACAGGGGGCAAGGGTCAATCAGCCCCAGCATTTT.

The chain joins TRBV5-1 to TRBJ1-5; 7 positions match TRBD1. Germline CDR1 reads SGHRS; CDR2 reads YFSETQ. The CDR3 extends over 13 amino acids. The trim removed 3 bases at V and 4 bases at J, leaving 1 base unmatched. Here the CDR3 DNA reads TGCGCCAGCAGCTGGGACAGTAATCAGCCCCAGCATTTT. Translated, it gives CASSWDSNQPQHF.

There are a few counts of this clone. J is TRBJ1-2 and V is TRBV19, with D perhaps matching TRBD1 (5 bases). The CDR3 length is 13 residues. CDR1 is LNHDA and CDR2 is SQIVND in the germline V gene (reference sequence). The V end lost 3 bases, the J end lost 4 bases, and 9 bases lay between the germline ends. The CDR3 protein is CASSISQGYGYTF. Here the CDR3 DNA reads TGTGCCAGTAGTATCAGCCAGGGCTATGGCTACACCTTC.

This clone was recorded many times. The genes are TRBV2 and TRBJ2-3; TRBD1 matches at 10 bases. The germline V gene has CDR1 SNHLY and CDR2 FYNNEI. V was clipped by 6 bases and J by 1 base; unmatched bases: 4. The CDR3 sequence is 15 residues long. The CDR3 region has the DNA TGTGCCAGCAGAATTGACAGGGGGCGCACAGATACGCAGTATTTT. It yields the protein CASRIDRGRTDTQYF.

The rearrangement links TRBV4-2 to TRBJ2-1; 9 positions match TRBD2. The CDR3 is made up of 17 amino acids. V shed 0 bases and J 7 bases; nucleotides not matched to a gene: 10. Germline lookup yields CDR1 LGHNA and CDR2 YNFKEQ. CDR3 region: CASSQDAPSGGRNEQFF. The CDR3 nucleotides read TGTGCCAGCAGCCAAGATGCACCAAGCGGGGGGAGGAATGAGCAGTTCTTC.

The chain is built from TRBV7-2 and TRBJ1-1; D is possibly TRBD1 (5 bases). This CDR3 has 13 amino acids. Germline-derived CDR1 and CDR2 are SGHTA and FQGNSA. V was shortened by 1 base and J by 5 bases, with 8 bases between the two germline ends. In DNA, the CDR3 is TGTGCCAGCAGCTTAGGGGGGGGTACTGAAGCTTTCTTT. This encodes CASSLGGGTEAFF.

This clone occurred a few times. The chain recombines TRBV5-1 with TRBJ2-5; a weak D match, TRBD2 (5 bases). CDR3 size: 13 residues. Germline loops: CDR1 SGHRS, CDR2 YFSETQ. V was clipped by 5 bases and J by 5 bases, with 13 bases between them. The CDR3 bases are TGCGCCAGCAGTACCTTCGGGGAGGAGACCCAGTACTTC. It encodes CASSTFGEETQYF.

The CDR3 here is CASGLADGDEQFF. Written as DNA, the CDR3 is TGTGCCAGCGGACTAGCGGATGGCGATGAGCAGTTCTTC. This chain links TRBV6-1 with TRBJ2-1, with 10 positions matching TRBD2. The CDR3 sequence is 13 residues long. Trimming cost V 8 bases and J 8 bases; bases outside gene matches: 6. CDR1 MNHNS and CDR2 SASEGT come from the germline V gene.

The V gene is TRBV7-9, the J gene TRBJ2-3; maybe TRBD1 (6 bases). Per the germline V gene, CDR1 is SEHNR and CDR2 is FQNEAQ (reference sequence). The CDR3 contains 16 residues. Between the trimmed V and J ends, which lost 5 bases and 1 base, there was a span of 16 bases. CDR3 sequence: CASSPGATMGTDTQYF. The DNA of the CDR3 is TGTGCCAGCAGCCCAGGGGCGACCATGGGCACAGATACGCAGTATTTT.

In its sample, this clone was seen a few times. The chain is built from TRBV11-3 and TRBJ2-2; weak D call: TRBD2 (5 bases). The CDR3 consists of 16 residues. Per germline, CDR1 SGHNT and CDR2 YENEEA. The V end lost 5 bases, the J end lost 4 bases, and 17 bases lay between the germline ends. The CDR3 sequence: CASSLARTGFTGELFF. CDR3 bases: TGTGCCAGCAGCCTCGCCCGGACGGGATTCACCGGGGAGCTGTTTTTT.

CDR3: CASSLSGTGGGGELFF. CDR3 sequence (DNA): TGCGCCAGCAGTCTTTCCGGGACAGGGGGCGGTGGGGAGCTGTTTTTT. The chain employs TRBV23-1 and TRBJ2-2, with 12 positions matching TRBD1. TRBV23-1 is classed as an ORF, of uncertain function. The CDR3 loop spans 16 amino acids. Trimming removed 4 bases from V and 8 bases from J; junction bases left unmatched: 8.

The chain joins TRBV6-6 to TRBJ2-1, with D possibly matching TRBD2 (6 bases). The CDR3 length is 15 residues. Germline-derived CDR1 and CDR2 are MNHNY and SVGAGI (reference sequence). Deletions cut 5 bases from V and 6 bases from J, with 17 bases between. CDR3 in amino acids: CASSPSGLKSNEQFF. CDR3 DNA: TGTGCCAGCAGTCCGTCGGGACTTAAATCCAATGAGCAGTTCTTC.

This clone appeared a few times. The chain combines TRBV7-3 with TRBJ1-2, with a tentative D call TRBD1 (5 bases). The germline V and J ends were trimmed by 5 bases and 4 bases, with 11 bases remaining between them. The length of the CDR3 is 13 residues. CDR1 and CDR2 (germline): SGHTA, FQGTGA. The CDR3 here is CASSPRGGYGYTF. The CDR3 DNA follows: TGTGCCAGCAGCCCCCGGGGGGGCTATGGCTACACCTTC. The variable domain in full, with the rest retrieved from reference TRBV7-3 and TRBJ1-2, is GAGVSQTPSNKVTEKGKYVELRCDPISGHTALYWYRQSLGQGPEFLIYFQGTGAADDSGLPNDRFFAVRPEGSVSTLKIQRTERGDSAVYLCASSPRGGYGYTFGSGTRLTVV.